Below are 24 T cell receptor beta chains sequenced from a single sample in a study of cytomegalovirus exposure and HLA in healthy donors. A multiplex PCR was run with 60 Vbeta primers and 13 Jbeta primers. Profiled with immunoSEQ multiplex PCR; TCRdb holds only in-frame clones, not every one. The sample has 150,000 to 200,000 clones, over 60% seen once; the top ten hold 2% to 2.5%. Sequenced sample: PBMCs. All receptors derive from a woman aged 50 to 60 in good health and CMV-seronegative.

This rearrangement joins TRBV4-3 to TRBJ1-2; 7 bases match TRBD1. V trimming: 0 bases; J trimming: 8 bases; junction bases outside the gene matches: 18. Germline CDR1 LGHNA, CDR2 YSLEER. The CDR3 is 18 residues long. The CDR3 is CASSQDVFDRAGLRGYTF. CDR3 bases: TGCGCCAGCAGCCAAGATGTGTTCGACAGGGCCGGGTTGAGGGGCTACACCTTC.

This chain links TRBV20-1 with TRBJ2-7; weak D call: TRBD1 (6 bases). The germline V gene encodes CDR1 DFQATT and CDR2 SNEGSKA (reference sequence). This CDR3 has 11 amino acids. V was pared by 6 bases and J by 5 bases, with 11 bases between. The CDR3 reads CSATRGNEQYF. Written as DNA, the CDR3 is TGCAGTGCCACCAGGGGAAACGAGCAGTACTTC.

CDR3 protein: CASRRSPIQYF. The CDR3 DNA sequence: TGTGCCAGCCGGAGGTCCCCCATCCAGTACTTC. The rearrangement joins TRBV28 to TRBJ2-5; D may be TRBD2 (5 bases). CDR1 and CDR2 from the germline V gene are MDHEN and SYDVKM. The CDR3 has 11 amino acids. Trimming left V 8 bases short and J 10 bases short, with 14 bases between.

This clone was seen once. V is TRBV14 and J is TRBJ2-4, with D tentatively TRBD2 (5 bases). The germline V gene has CDR1 SGHDN and CDR2 FVKESK. The CDR3 is made up of 15 amino acids. V was pared by 0 bases and J by 1 base, with 7 bases between. The CDR3 DNA reads as TGTGCCAGCAGCCAAGATCGCGGGGCCAAAAACATTCAGTACTTC. Amino acid sequence: CASSQDRGAKNIQYF.

This clone was counted a few times. The chain recombines TRBV6-6 with TRBJ2-5, with 7 bases lining up with TRBD2. Germline lookup yields CDR1 MNHNY and CDR2 SVGAGI (reference sequence). The CDR3 is 15 residues long. With 0 bases clipped from V and 4 bases from J, the junction kept 5 bases outside the gene matches. The CDR3 here is CASSYSRTRIETQYF. CDR3 in DNA: TGTGCCAGCAGTTACTCGCGGACTAGAATAGAGACCCAGTACTTC.

CDR3 region: CASSLSLAGAGANVLTF. CDR3 coding DNA: TGTGCCAGCAGTTTAAGTCTAGCGGGGGCTGGGGCCAACGTCCTGACTTTC. This chain joins TRBV27 and TRBJ2-6; the match to TRBD2 covers 10 bases. The germline V gene has CDR1 MNHEY and CDR2 SMNVEV (reference sequence). The V gene end was trimmed by 2 bases and the J gene end by 2 bases; junction bases not matched to a gene: 3. The CDR3 loop spans 17 amino acids.

The rearrangement joins TRBV10-2 to TRBJ1-6; a possible D gene is TRBD1 (5 bases). Germline assignment: CDR1 WSHSY and CDR2 SAAADI. With 6 bases removed from V and 10 bases from J, the gap between germline ends came to 19 bases. The CDR3 sequence is 15 residues long. The CDR3 nucleotides read TGCGCCAGCAGACCCGCGGGGGGGGAGGGCTCACCCCTCCACTTT. Translation gives CASRPAGGEGSPLHF.

This clone was picked up a small number of times. The chain carries TRBV30 and TRBJ2-1; the match to TRBD1 covers 7 bases. Germline CDR1 is GTSNPN and CDR2 is SVGIG (reference sequence). V lost 1 base and J lost 1; bases outside the gene matches: 4. This CDR3 is 15 amino acids long. CDR3: CAWSGQGFSYNEQFF. Written as DNA, the CDR3 is TGTGCCTGGAGTGGACAGGGTTTTTCCTACAATGAGCAGTTCTTC.

The chain employs TRBV9 and TRBJ1-2, with 8 bases aligning to TRBD1. Germline CDR1 SGDLS, CDR2 YYNGEE. There are 21 residues in the CDR3. V was pared by 3 bases and J by 2 bases, with 24 bases of the junction left unmatched. The chain's CDR3 is CASSARVGKGQEIFSNYGYTF. CDR3 sequence (DNA): TGTGCCAGCAGCGCCCGTGTGGGGAAGGGACAGGAGATCTTTTCCAACTATGGCTACACCTTC.

This clone has a single count. The chain employs TRBV18 and TRBJ2-7; TRBD2 aligns across 13 bases. The germline CDR1 and CDR2 sequences are KGHSH and LQKENI. The ends lost 7 bases at V and 4 bases at J; junction bases unmatched: 10. This CDR3 region has 16 residues. CDR3 loop: CASFLTSGRAPYEQYF. The CDR3 DNA sequence: TGTGCCAGCTTCCTAACTAGCGGGAGGGCCCCTTACGAGCAGTACTTC.

The V and J genes are TRBV28 and TRBJ1-1; 7 positions match TRBD1. V shed 4 bases and J 11 bases; nucleotides not matched to a gene: 13. Germline loops: CDR1 MDHEN, CDR2 SYDVKM. The CDR3 is 14 amino acids. CDR3 protein: CASSSPGDSVVAFF. CDR3 nucleotide sequence: TGTGCCAGCAGTTCCCCCGGGGACAGCGTGGTGGCTTTCTTT.

A single count supports this clone. This chain uses TRBV6-5 with TRBJ1-2; D remains unclear. Germline V gene sequence: CDR1 MNHEY, CDR2 SVGAGI. The CDR3 runs to 13 residues. With 3 bases removed from V and 8 bases from J, the gap between germline ends came to 13 bases. The CDR3 reads CASSYRGGFGYTF. CDR3 DNA: TGTGCCAGCAGTTATCGTGGAGGGTTCGGCTACACCTTC.

The gene calls are TRBV4-1 and TRBJ2-7, with 8 positions matching TRBD1. Per germline, CDR1 MGHRA and CDR2 YSYEKL. The ends lost 3 bases at V and 2 bases at J; junction bases unmatched: 3. The CDR3 is 14 amino acids. The chain's CDR3 is CASSQGQEAYEQYF. The CDR3, as DNA: TGCGCCAGCAGCCAGGGACAGGAGGCCTACGAGCAGTACTTC.

V and J are TRBV7-8 and TRBJ1-3, with D unresolved. CDR3 length: 16 amino acids. V was pared by 0 bases and J by 0 bases, with 9 bases between. Germline V lookup: CDR1 SGHVS, CDR2 FQNEAQ. CDR3 DNA sequence: TGTGCCAGCAGCTTAGCATTGCCGAGCTCTGGAAACACCATATATTTT. Its protein product is CASSLALPSSGNTIYF.

This clone appeared a few times. V usage is TRBV5-6 and J usage is TRBJ1-3, with no clear D. The CDR3 is 11 residues long. Trimming stripped 4 bases from V and 3 bases from J, with 2 bases between. Germline V gene data show CDR1 as SGHDT and CDR2 as YYEEEE. CDR3 sequence: CASSRGNTIYF. In nucleotides, the CDR3 is TGTGCCAGCAGCCGTGGAAACACCATATATTTT.

The J gene is TRBJ2-7, the V gene TRBV4-1; 8 bases agree with TRBD1. J lost 5 bases, V lost 2 bases, and 5 bases had no gene match. The germline CDR1 and CDR2 sequences are MGHRA and YSYEKL. CDR3 length equals 14 residues. The CDR3 sequence: CASSQRQGRDEQYF. The CDR3 bases are TGCGCCAGCAGCCAAAGACAGGGGCGCGACGAGCAGTACTTC.

V and J are TRBV28 and TRBJ1-1; D not resolved. V lost 5 bases and J lost 11, with 12 bases in between. This CDR3 has 11 residues. Germline V gives CDR1 MDHEN, CDR2 SYDVKM. CDR3 region: CASSTGVAAFF. DNA of the CDR3: TGTGCCAGCAGTACCGGGGTTGCGGCTTTCTTT.

J is TRBJ2-3 and V is TRBV9; perhaps TRBD2 as D (5 bases). The germline gives CDR1 SGDLS, CDR2 YYNGEE. V lost 0 bases to trimming and J lost 2 bases, with 10 bases between them. The CDR3 is 15 amino acids. The CDR3 region has the DNA TGTGCCAGCAGCGTAGAAGGGAGTTTCACAGATACGCAGTATTTT. Its protein product is CASSVEGSFTDTQYF.

The genes are TRBV19 and TRBJ2-3; tentative D call: TRBD2 (6 bases). V lost 8 bases, J lost 1 base, and 22 bases lay in between. CDR3 length equals 17 residues. Germline values: CDR1 LNHDA, CDR2 SQIVND (reference sequence). CDR3 amino acids: CASVGTWRAAGTDTQYF. For the CDR3, the DNA is TGTGCCAGTGTGGGGACCTGGAGGGCAGCGGGCACAGATACGCAGTATTTT. Drawing the rest from reference TRBV19 and TRBJ2-3, the complete variable domain is DGGITQSPKYLFRKEGQNVTLSCEQNLNHDAMYWYRQDPGQGLRLIYYSQIVNDFQKGDIAEGYSVSREKKESFPLTVTSAQKNPTAFYLCASVGTWRAAGTDTQYFGPGTRLTVL.

The gene calls are TRBV28 and TRBJ1-5; 7 positions agree with TRBD1. The J segment lost 3 bases and the V segment lost 7 bases, leaving 12 bases of the junction unmatched. This CDR3 region has 16 residues. CDR1 and CDR2 from the germline V gene are MDHEN and SYDVKM. The CDR3 DNA is TGTGCCAGCATCTGGGGGGCAGGGGGATCCAATCAGCCCCAGCATTTT. It encodes CASIWGAGGSNQPQHF.

This chain links TRBV2 with TRBJ1-3, with D unresolved. Germline assignment: CDR1 SNHLY and CDR2 FYNNEI. Trimming cost V 2 bases and J 2 bases, with 13 bases left between them. The CDR3 extends over 16 amino acids. This chain's CDR3 is CASSESLAGAGNTIYF. CDR3 DNA: TGTGCCAGCAGTGAATCTCTAGCCGGGGCTGGAAACACCATATATTTT. The full variable domain, in which reference TRBV2 and TRBJ1-3 provide the parts outside the CDR3, is EPEVTQTPSHQVTQMGQEVILRCVPISNHLYFYWYRQILGQKVEFLVSFYNNEISEKSEIFDDQFSVERPDGSNFTLKIRSTKLEDSAMYFCASSESLAGAGNTIYFGEGSWLTVV.

The chain employs TRBV6-4 and TRBJ2-3; maybe TRBD1 (5 bases). The CDR3 has 13 residues. The germline V gene encodes CDR1 MRHNA and CDR2 SNTAGT. Trimming took off 0 bases at V and 5 bases at J, with 6 bases between the two ends. The CDR3 coding sequence is TGTGCCAGCAGTGACTCGCAGGGAGATACGCAGTATTTT. Translating gives CASSDSQGDTQYF.

This clone has just a few counts. V gene TRBV2 combines with J gene TRBJ2-2; D possibly corresponds to TRBD1 (6 bases). CDR1 SNHLY and CDR2 FYNNEI come from the germline V gene. This CDR3 has 15 amino acids. V lost 3 bases to trimming and J lost 2 bases, with 10 bases between them. The CDR3 DNA reads TGTGCCAGCAGTGACGGGACACGTAACACCGGGGAGCTGTTTTTT. Translating gives CASSDGTRNTGELFF. The full variable domain, completed using reference TRBV2 and TRBJ2-2, is EPEVTQTPSHQVTQMGQEVILRCVPISNHLYFYWYRQILGQKVEFLVSFYNNEISEKSEIFDDQFSVERPDGSNFTLKIRSTKLEDSAMYFCASSDGTRNTGELFFGEGSRLTVL.

V is TRBV28 and J is TRBJ2-7; TRBD2 aligns across 9 bases. CDR1 is MDHEN and CDR2 is SYDVKM in the germline V gene. With V trimmed by 8 bases and J by 3 bases, 8 bases remained unmatched. This CDR3 has 14 residues. This CDR3 is CASARRGGIYEQYF. The CDR3 DNA reads TGTGCCAGCGCCAGGCGGGGGGGGATCTACGAGCAGTACTTC.